The rows below give T cell receptor beta chains drawn from one sample of a study of T cell changes during pregnancy in multiple sclerosis. Generated by immunoSEQ multiplex PCR, the TCRdb table keeps only in-frame clones and is missing some. The sample includes some 49,000 clones, nearly 90% of them seen just once. Here the sequenced sample was peripheral blood, taken after pregnancy. The receptors were sampled from a female donor in good health, enrolled as a control in a pregnancy study. CDR3s include the opening cysteine and the closing phenylalanine or tryptophan. D genes are given only for firm matches. The listing skips clone size in some rows; elsewhere it reads once, few, many or a size class.

>TRBJ2-7|.|.|TRBV27
CASTGVYEQYF
TGTGCCAGCACAGGGGTCTACGAGCAGTACTTC
>TRBJ2-1|.|TRBD2|TRBV5-6
CASSLVAGFYNEQFF
TGTGCCAGCAGCTTGGTAGCGGGCTTTTACAATGAGCAGTTCTTC
>TRBJ1-1|.|.|TRBV7-2
CASSLAQGTTEAFF
TGTGCCAGCAGCTTAGCGCAGGGAACCACTGAAGCTTTCTTT
>TRBJ1-2|.|.|TRBV20-1
CSAGGGGGYTF
TGCAGTGCCGGGGGGGGAGGTGGCTACACCTTC
>TRBJ2-2|.|TRBD1|TRBV6-1
CASSETGETGELFF
TGTGCCAGCAGTGAGACAGGGGAAACCGGGGAGCTGTTTTTT
>TRBJ1-2|.|TRBD1|TRBV4-2
CASSRTGTGDYGYTF
TGTGCCAGCAGCCGTACCGGGACAGGGGACTATGGCTACACCTTC
>TRBJ1-1|.|.|TRBV2
CASSATGFTEAFF
TGTGCCAGCAGTGCAACAGGGTTTACTGAAGCTTTCTTT
>TRBJ2-1|.|.|TRBV20-1
CSAQYNEQFF
TGCAGTGCGCAGTACAATGAGCAGTTCTTC
>TRBJ2-1|.|TRBD2|TRBV27
CASSLLAGLSYNEQFF
TGTGCCAGCAGTTTATTAGCGGGCCTATCCTACAATGAGCAGTTCTTC
>TRBJ2-1|.|TRBD2|TRBV9
CASSGYHSGRGVDNEQFF
TGTGCCAGCAGCGGCTACCACTCCGGGCGGGGGGTGGACAATGAGCAGTTCTTC
>TRBJ1-3|.|.|TRBV7-6
CASSLGVATGSGNTIYF
TGTGCCAGCAGCTTAGGTGTAGCCACGGGCTCTGGAAACACCATATATTTT
>TRBJ2-3|.|TRBD2|TRBV5-4
CASSLEVAGITDTQYF
TGTGCCAGCAGCTTGGAGGTAGCGGGCATCACAGATACGCAGTATTTT
>TRBJ2-3|few|TRBD2|TRBV9
CASSGAPRASGYTDTQYF
TGTGCCAGCAGCGGCGCCCCAAGGGCTAGCGGATACACAGATACGCAGTATTTT
>TRBJ2-1|.|.|TRBV6-4
CASRAAVAEGAYNKQFF
TGTGCCAGCAGGGCCGCGGTAGCGGAGGGGGCCTACAATAAGCAGTTCTTC
>TRBJ2-7|.|TRBD1|TRBV4-1
CASSPLGGQGASEQYF
TGCGCCAGCAGCCCCCTGGGGGGACAGGGGGCAAGCGAGCAGTACTTC
>TRBJ1-2|.|.|TRBV5-8
CASSLEGRGAYGYTF
TGTGCCAGCAGCTTGGAAGGCAGGGGAGCCTATGGCTACACCTTC
>TRBJ2-2|.|TRBD2|TRBV7-6
CASSQGLALTGELFF
TGTGCCAGCAGCCAGGGACTAGCGTTAACCGGGGAGCTGTTTTTT
>TRBJ2-3|.|.|TRBV2
CASSDRDTQYF
TGTGCCAGCAGTGACAGGGATACGCAGTATTTT
>TRBJ2-1|.|TRBD2|TRBV7-3
CASSPGLPYNEQFF
TGTGCCAGCAGCCCGGGACTACCCTACAATGAGCAGTTCTTC
>TRBJ2-7|.|TRBD1|TRBV7-9
CASSLGQGAFEQYF
TGTGCCAGCAGCCTCGGACAGGGGGCCTTCGAGCAGTACTTC
>TRBJ1-1|.|.|TRBV7-9
CASTGQPQVEAFF
TGTGCCAGCACTGGACAGCCACAAGTTGAAGCTTTCTTT
>TRBJ2-7|.|.|TRBV11-3
CASSLGPGEGEQYF
TGTGCCAGCAGCTTAGGACCAGGGGAGGGGGAGCAGTACTTC
>TRBJ1-3|few|.|TRBV4-2
CASSQDSVTGNTIYF
TGTGCCAGCAGCCAAGATAGCGTGACTGGAAACACCATATATTTT
>TRBJ1-2|.|.|TRBV30
CAWSVSRDYGYTF
TGTGCCTGGAGTGTATCCCGGGATTATGGCTACACCTTC
>TRBJ1-1|.|.|TRBV5-1
CASSTGQGSTEAFF
TGCGCCAGCTCTACAGGGCAGGGGAGCACTGAAGCTTTCTTT
>TRBJ1-2|.|TRBD1|TRBV18
CASSPGGDGYTF
TGTGCCAGCTCCCCAGGGGGGGATGGCTACACCTTC
>TRBJ1-1|.|.|TRBV11-2
CASSSRVTEAFF
TGTGCCAGCAGCTCGAGGGTCACTGAAGCTTTCTTT
>TRBJ2-7|.|.|TRBV2
CASQIYEQYF
TGTGCCAGCCAAATCTACGAGCAGTACTTC
>TRBJ2-7|.|.|TRBV2
CASVDLQAKLYEQYF
TGTGCCAGCGTAGACTTACAGGCAAAACTCTACGAGCAGTACTTC
>TRBJ1-5|once|.|TRBV6-5
CASSYSPVRQPQHF
TGTGCCAGCAGTTACTCCCCTGTGCGACAGCCCCAGCATTTT
>TRBJ2-5|.|TRBD1|TRBV19
CASSKNRGETQYF
TGTGCCAGTAGCAAGAACAGGGGAGAGACCCAGTACTTC
>TRBJ2-3|.|TRBD2|TRBV5-1
CASRLAGPSTDTQYF
TGCGCCAGCAGACTAGCGGGGCCTAGCACAGATACGCAGTATTTT
>TRBJ2-1|.|TRBD2|TRBV6-4
CASSALAGGMGEQFF
TGTGCCAGCAGTGCACTAGCGGGGGGGATGGGTGAGCAGTTCTTC
>TRBJ2-1|once|TRBD1|TRBV6-1
CASSETGVRNEQFF
TGTGCCAGCAGTGAGACAGGGGTTAGGAATGAGCAGTTCTTC
>TRBJ1-2|.|.|TRBV28
CASSWRGGYTF
TGTGCCAGCAGTTGGAGGGGTGGCTACACCTTC
>TRBJ2-7|.|TRBD1|TRBV10-3
CAISDVRQGIYEQYF
TGTGCCATCAGTGACGTCCGACAGGGGATCTACGAGCAGTACTTC
>TRBJ2-5|.|TRBD2|TRBV11-3
CASSSGLAGGLQETQYF
TGTGCCAGCAGCTCGGGACTAGCGGGGGGCCTACAAGAGACCCAGTACTTC
>TRBJ1-2|.|.|TRBV6-1
CASSVSGGGGYTF
TGTGCCAGCAGTGTTTCAGGTGGAGGTGGCTACACCTTC
>TRBJ1-1|.|.|TRBV27
CASSLGRYTEAFF
TGTGCCAGCAGTTTGGGCCGGTACACTGAAGCTTTCTTT
>TRBJ1-1|.|TRBD1|TRBV19
CASRTGQSMNTEAFF
TGTGCCAGTAGGACGGGACAGTCAATGAACACTGAAGCTTTCTTT
>TRBJ2-2|.|.|TRBV7-9
CASNGYGANTGELFF
TGTGCCAGCAACGGTTACGGAGCGAACACCGGGGAGCTGTTTTTT
>TRBJ2-5|.|TRBD1|TRBV10-2
CASSPGQGGQTQYF
TGCGCCAGCAGCCCGGGACAGGGGGGACAGACCCAGTACTTC
>TRBJ1-6|.|TRBD1|TRBV6-4
CASSAGTGGNSPLHF
TGTGCCAGCAGTGCCGGAACAGGGGGCAATTCACCCCTCCACTTT
>TRBJ1-1|.|TRBD1|TRBV5-6
CASSLDRGQGNTEAFF
TGTGCCAGCAGCTTGGACAGGGGGCAAGGGAACACTGAAGCTTTCTTT
>TRBJ1-2|.|.|TRBV30
CAWSGQSYGYTF
TGTGCCTGGAGTGGACAGTCTTATGGCTACACCTTC
>TRBJ2-7|.|.|TRBV21-1
CASCQIGQGNYEQYF
TGTGCCAGCTGTCAGATCGGACAGGGGAACTACGAGCAGTACTTC
>TRBJ1-1|.|.|TRBV7-7
CASSLDLNTEAFF
TGTGCCAGCAGCTTAGACCTAAACACTGAAGCTTTCTTT
>TRBJ1-1|few|.|TRBV28
CAASRAANTEAFF
TGTGCCGCCTCGAGGGCAGCGAACACTGAAGCTTTCTTT
>TRBJ1-1|.|.|TRBV6-1
CASSEPRPGGGEAFF
TGTGCCAGCAGTGAACCCCGACCCGGGGGTGGTGAAGCTTTCTTT
>TRBJ2-2|few|.|TRBV5-1
CASTTDLGELFF
TGCGCCAGCACCACAGACCTCGGGGAGCTGTTTTTT
>TRBJ1-5|.|TRBD1|TRBV5-6
CASSLGQGLGNQPQHF
TGTGCCAGCAGCTTGGGACAGGGGCTAGGGAATCAGCCCCAGCATTTT
>TRBJ1-4|once|TRBD1|TRBV6-1
CASSEQGANEKLFF
TGTGCCAGCAGTGAACAGGGGGCGAATGAAAAACTGTTTTTT
>TRBJ1-2|.|.|TRBV19
CASRTLERFYGYTF
TGTGCCAGTAGGACTCTCGAACGATTCTATGGCTACACCTTC
>TRBJ1-1|.|TRBD1|TRBV15
CATSRDLQQGATEAFF
TGTGCCACCAGCAGAGATCTGCAGCAGGGGGCAACTGAAGCTTTCTTT
>TRBJ2-1|.|TRBD2|TRBV10-3
CAVREREGPVNEQFF
TGTGCCGTAAGGGAGCGGGAGGGCCCGGTCAATGAGCAGTTCTTC
>TRBJ1-1|.|TRBD1|TRBV11-3
CASSFTSTGGNTEAFF
TGTGCCAGCAGCTTTACCTCGACAGGGGGGAACACTGAAGCTTTCTTT
>TRBJ2-2|.|.|TRBV6-1
CASSDRGNTGELFF
TGTGCCAGCAGTGACAGAGGTAACACCGGGGAGCTGTTTTTT
>TRBJ2-5|once|.|TRBV5-6
CASSPPTVQETQYF
TGTGCCAGCAGCCCACCGACTGTGCAAGAGACCCAGTACTTC